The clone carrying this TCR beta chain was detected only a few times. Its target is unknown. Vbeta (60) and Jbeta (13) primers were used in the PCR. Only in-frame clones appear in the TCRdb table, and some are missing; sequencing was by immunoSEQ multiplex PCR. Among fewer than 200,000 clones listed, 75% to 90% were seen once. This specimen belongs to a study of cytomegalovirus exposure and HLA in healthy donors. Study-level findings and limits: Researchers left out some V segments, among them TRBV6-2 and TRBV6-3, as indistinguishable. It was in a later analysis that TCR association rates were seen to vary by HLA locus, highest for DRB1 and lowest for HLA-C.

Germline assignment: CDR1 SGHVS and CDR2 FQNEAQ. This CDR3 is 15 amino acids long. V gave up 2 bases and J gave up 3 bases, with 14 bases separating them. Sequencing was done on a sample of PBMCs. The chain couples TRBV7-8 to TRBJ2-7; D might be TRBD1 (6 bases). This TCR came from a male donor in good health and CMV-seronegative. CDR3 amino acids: CASSLRQGRGYEQYF. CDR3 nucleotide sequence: TGTGCCAGCAGCTTACGCCAGGGCAGGGGCTACGAGCAGTACTTC.